The 14 T cell receptor beta chains given below trace back to one sample, sequenced in a study of STAT5B mutations in CD4+ large granular lymphocyte leukemia. Sequencing used immunoSEQ multiplex PCR; TCRdb keeps in-frame clones, though not all of them. The sample yields tens of thousands of clones, 71% seen once. Sequenced sample: CD4+ T cells from blood buffy coats. These TCRs come from a human donor in good health.

The chain combines TRBV6-6 with TRBJ2-3; D is possibly TRBD2 (5 bases). The V gene's germline CDR1 is MNHNY and CDR2 SVGAGI (reference sequence). The CDR3 runs to 16 residues. V was shortened by 2 bases and J by 6 bases, with 18 bases between the two germline ends. The CDR3 coding sequence is TGTGCCAGCAGTTACGGTGCGGCGGGCCTGGGGGATACGCAGTATTTT. It translates to CASSYGAAGLGDTQYF.

The V gene is TRBV4-1, the J gene TRBJ2-6, with D possibly TRBD2 on 6 matching bases. This CDR3 has 19 residues. With 0 bases removed from V and 0 bases from J, the gap between germline ends came to 15 bases. Germline values: CDR1 MGHRA, CDR2 YSYEKL. This chain's CDR3 is CASSQDGGQVSSGANVLTF. In nucleotides, the CDR3 is TGCGCCAGCAGCCAAGATGGAGGGCAGGTTTCCTCTGGGGCCAACGTCCTGACTTTC.

V gene TRBV9 combines with J gene TRBJ2-2; unclear D gene. The V gene lost 0 bases and the J gene lost 6 bases, with 9 bases spanning the gap. Germline lookup yields CDR1 SGDLS and CDR2 YYNGEE. This CDR3 has 14 amino acids. CDR3 DNA sequence: TGTGCCAGCAGCGTAGCACATTCGGCCGGGGAGCTGTTTTTT. Its translation is CASSVAHSAGELFF.

This chain joins TRBV4-2 and TRBJ2-3; TRBD2 matches 9 bases. Germline-derived CDR1 and CDR2 are LGHNA and YNFKEQ. Unmatched junction bases numbered 14, after V lost 0 bases and J lost 4 bases. There are 19 residues in the CDR3. Written as DNA, the CDR3 is TGTGCCAGCAGCCAAGATTCCCGGAGCGCGGGGGGGGGCGCAGATACGCAGTATTTT. Its translation: CASSQDSRSAGGGADTQYF.

J is TRBJ2-1 and V is TRBV30; a possible D gene is TRBD2 (5 bases). This CDR3 is 14 amino acids long. The V and J ends lost 4 bases and 0 bases respectively, with 10 bases between them. Germline values: CDR1 GTSNPN, CDR2 SVGIG (reference sequence). As DNA, the CDR3 is TGTGCCTGGATGTCTGGGAGCTCCTACAATGAGCAGTTCTTC. Translation gives CAWMSGSSYNEQFF.

The rearrangement joins TRBV4-1 to TRBJ1-5, with a weak D call TRBD1 (5 bases). The V and J ends lost 0 bases and 2 bases respectively, with 17 bases between them. Germline V gene lookup returns CDR1 MGHRA and CDR2 YSYEKL. CDR3 length equals 18 residues. The CDR3 nucleotides are TGCGCCAGCAGCCAAGAAAGGGGTGAAGGGACGCGCAATCAGCCCCAGCATTTT. Amino acid sequence: CASSQERGEGTRNQPQHF.

V usage is TRBV5-1 and J usage is TRBJ2-7; a weak D match, TRBD1 (6 bases). The ends were cut back, 1 base at V and 7 bases at J, with 18 bases in the middle. Per germline, CDR1 SGHRS and CDR2 YFSETQ. The CDR3 contains 15 residues. CDR3 region: CASSLSVPDQGEQYF. CDR3 DNA: TGCGCCAGCAGCTTGTCTGTTCCGGATCAGGGGGAGCAGTACTTC.

The chain carries TRBV19 and TRBJ2-7, with a possible D match to TRBD1 (5 bases). This CDR3 region has 14 residues. V was pared by 7 bases and J by 3 bases, with 16 bases between. CDR1 LNHDA and CDR2 SQIVND come from the germline V gene (reference sequence). CDR3 coding DNA: TGTGCCAGTACCTCCCCAACAGGCAACTACGAGCAGTACTTC. Protein: CASTSPTGNYEQYF.

The gene calls are TRBV5-1 and TRBJ1-2; TRBD1 is a possible D gene (5 bases). Germline V gene data show CDR1 as SGHRS and CDR2 as YFSETQ. Trimming took off 0 bases at V and 1 base at J, with 10 bases between the two ends. This CDR3 has 15 residues. This CDR3 reads CASSLGGAFNYGYTF. CDR3 nucleotides: TGCGCCAGCAGCTTGGGAGGGGCTTTTAACTATGGCTACACCTTC.

This clone was detected a few times. The chain employs TRBV27 and TRBJ1-4; D is perhaps TRBD1 (6 bases). The V gene lost 2 bases and the J gene lost 0 bases, with 13 bases spanning the gap. CDR3 length equals 17 residues. CDR1 MNHEY and CDR2 SMNVEV come from the germline V gene (reference sequence). The CDR3 reads CASSLLTGPATNEKLFF. In nucleotides, the CDR3 is TGTGCCAGCAGTTTACTTACAGGGCCTGCAACTAATGAAAAACTGTTTTTT.

This clone was seen more than once but under ten times. This chain uses TRBV28 with TRBJ1-2, with D perhaps matching TRBD1 (5 bases). Germline V gives CDR1 MDHEN, CDR2 SYDVKM. The CDR3 covers 12 residues. Trimming removed 5 bases from V and 5 bases from J, with 9 bases in between. This CDR3 is CASSIRQYGYTF. The CDR3 DNA reads as TGTGCCAGCAGTATACGACAGTATGGCTACACCTTC.

V usage is TRBV7-3 and J usage is TRBJ1-2; perhaps TRBD1 as D (5 bases). Germline loops: CDR1 SGHTA, CDR2 FQGTGA. This CDR3 region has 15 residues. V was trimmed by 0 bases and J by 3 bases, leaving 11 bases between them. The CDR3: CASSLTGGSDYGYTF. CDR3 sequence (DNA): TGTGCCAGCAGCTTAACCGGGGGGTCCGACTATGGCTACACCTTC.

This clone was seen more than once but under ten times. This chain joins TRBV5-8 and TRBJ2-1, with D perhaps TRBD1 (5 bases). Germline CDR1 SGHTS, CDR2 YDEGEE. CDR3 length: 16 amino acids. The V and J ends lost 6 bases and 2 bases respectively, with 18 bases between them. The CDR3 protein is CASTRLMGPTYNEQFF. CDR3 sequence (DNA): TGTGCCAGCACTCGGTTGATGGGGCCAACCTACAATGAGCAGTTCTTC.

The chain joins TRBV19 to TRBJ1-2; the match to TRBD1 covers 11 bases. Germline V gene lookup returns CDR1 LNHDA and CDR2 SQIVND (reference sequence). The CDR3 spans 16 residues. The trim removed 5 bases at V and 8 bases at J, leaving 13 bases unmatched. CDR3 sequence (DNA): TGTGCCAGTAGTCTCAACCCCGGGACAGGGGGTGCAGGCTACACCTTC. Protein sequence: CASSLNPGTGGAGYTF.